This passage covers 27 T cell receptor beta chains from one sample sequenced in a study of blood T cells in healthy people across ages. Next came a second PCR, run for roughly 7 to 12 cycles, which used a sample-barcoded 5' primer along with a J-beta primer mix. TCRdb fed the 5' RACE reads into MiXCR, producing one record per CDR3 protein. The sample yields 750,000 to 850,000 distinct CDR3 sequences, 20% to 30% seen once. This sample was shared with a second study, whose subject was T cells of mothers and their children.

Sequenced input: blood. The receptors stem from a boy younger than 18 in good health.

The rearrangement joins TRBV29-1 to TRBJ1-1; no definite D call. This CDR3 spans 16 amino acids. CDR1 SQVTM and CDR2 ANQGSEA come from the germline V gene. Trimming shortened V by 0 bases and J by 0 bases, and 14 bases separated the two germline ends. This CDR3 reads CSVEDLVGYVNTEAFF. CDR3 nucleotide sequence: TGCAGCGTTGAAGATCTGGTCGGGTACGTGAACACTGAAGCTTTCTTT.

There are a few counts of this clonotype. This chain joins TRBV29-1 and TRBJ2-5; 10 bases are shared with TRBD2. The DNA matches TRBJ2-1 better at its end, which makes the J call doubtful. The germline V gene encodes CDR1 SQVTM and CDR2 ANQGSEA. This CDR3 is 13 amino acids long. CDR3 DNA sequence: TGCAGCGTTGAAACACTAGCGGGGCTAGAGCAGTTCTTC. Translating it yields CSVETLAGLEQFF.

This clonotype was observed a handful of times. One junction end disagrees with the germline gene, perhaps due to a read error. The chain employs TRBV15 and TRBJ1-4; possibly TRBD1 for D (5 bases). The CDR3 has 13 residues. Germline CDR1 LNHNV, CDR2 YYDKDF (reference sequence). CDR3 sequence reads: CATRRGTNEKRFF. In DNA, the CDR3 is TGTGCCACCAGGAGGGGAACTAATGAAAAACGGTTTTTT.

The chain employs TRBV4-2 and TRBJ2-7; 9 bases fit TRBD1. After removal of 4 bases from V and 3 bases from J, the junction contained 7 bases not matched to a gene. The germline V gene encodes CDR1 LGHNA and CDR2 YNFKEQ. The CDR3 runs 15 residues. The CDR3 sequence: CASSPRDRENYEQYF. In DNA form, the CDR3 reads TGTGCCAGCAGCCCCAGGGACAGGGAGAACTACGAGCAGTACTTC.

The V and J genes are TRBV7-2 and TRBJ2-3; possibly TRBD2 for D (6 bases). The CDR3 spans 14 residues. The germline gives CDR1 SGHTA, CDR2 FQGNSA. V dropped 3 bases and J dropped 1 base, with 8 bases sitting between them. The CDR3, as DNA: TGTGCCAGCAGCTTCCCGGGGGGCACAGATACGCAGTATTTT. The encoded protein is CASSFPGGTDTQYF. Full variable domain (rest looked up from reference TRBV7-2 and TRBJ2-3): GAGVSQSPSNKVTEKGKDVELRCDPISGHTALYWYRQSLGQGLEFLIYFQGNSAPDKSGLPSDRFSAERTGGSVSTLTIQRTQQEDSAVYLCASSFPGGTDTQYFGPGTRLTVL.

A few counts support this clonotype. The rearrangement uses TRBV4-3 and TRBJ2-2; unclear D gene. Germline CDR1 and CDR2: LGHNA and YSLEER. Trimming cost V 0 bases and J 3 bases, with 11 bases left between them. The CDR3 has 16 residues. CDR3 DNA: TGCGCCAGCAGCCAAGAGGGCAACTTTCACACCGGGGAGCTGTTTTTT. Residues: CASSQEGNFHTGELFF.

V is TRBV4-1 and J is TRBJ2-5; D remains unclear. The J call may be faulty, since TRBJ2-1 better matches the DNA end. Germline V gives CDR1 MGHRA, CDR2 YSYEKL. The CDR3 is 13 amino acids. CDR3 sequence: CASSSHQANEQFF. CDR3 coding DNA: TGCGCCAGCAGCTCCCACCAGGCCAATGAGCAGTTCTTC.

The rearrangement links TRBV29-1 to TRBJ1-2, with unresolved D. CDR3 size: 13 residues. V lost 7 bases to trimming and J lost 2 bases, with 14 bases between them. Germline CDR1 reads SQVTM; CDR2 reads ANQGSEA. The CDR3 DNA is TGCAGCGAATACCATGGGGAGAACTATGGCTACACCTTC. This codes for CSEYHGENYGYTF.

The chain recombines TRBV3-1 with TRBJ1-1; D unclear. V lost 0 bases and J lost 2, with 13 bases in between. Germline V gives CDR1 LGHDT, CDR2 YNNKEL (reference sequence). This CDR3 is 16 amino acids long. The DNA of the CDR3 is TGTGCCAGCAGCCAAGATCTGGGCAGAACAAACACTGAAGCTTTCTTT. Its translation: CASSQDLGRTNTEAFF.

This clonotype was detected many times. The chain uses TRBV20-1 and TRBJ1-6; no clear D gene. The V end was cut by 0 bases, the J end by 9 bases, with 15 bases between. The CDR3 is made up of 15 amino acids. The germline V gene has CDR1 DFQATT and CDR2 SNEGSKA (reference sequence). CDR3 sequence: CSARDLGGGGSPLHF. In nucleotides, the CDR3 is TGCAGTGCTAGAGATTTGGGAGGAGGAGGTTCACCCCTCCACTTT.

The chain links TRBV20-1 to TRBJ2-1, with 8 bases lining up with TRBD2. The J call is doubtful: the DNA matches TRBJ2-5 better. The CDR3 consists of 11 residues. Germline V gene data show CDR1 as DFQATT and CDR2 as SNEGSKA (reference sequence). The chain's CDR3 is CRGTRGETQYF. CDR3 DNA: TGCAGGGGGACTAGAGGGGAGACCCAGTACTTC.

J is TRBJ1-6 and V is TRBV25-1; unclear D gene. Trimming removed 5 bases from V and 9 bases from J, with 14 bases in between. The CDR3 is 14 residues long. Per germline, CDR1 MGHDK and CDR2 SYGVNS. The CDR3 DNA reads TGTGCCAGCAGTCCCCGATGGGAGGGTTCACCCCTCCACTTT. This translates into CASSPRWEGSPLHF.

This rearrangement joins TRBV12-3 or TRBV12-4 to TRBJ1-5; 8 nucleotides match TRBD1. The CDR3 spans 13 residues. The J segment lost 7 bases and the V segment lost 7 bases, leaving 6 bases of the junction unmatched. CDR3 bases: TGTGCCAGCACCGGGACAGGAAGCCAGCCCCAGCATTTT. This encodes CASTGTGSQPQHF.

The V and J genes are TRBV4-3 and TRBJ2-2; no firm D call. The V and J ends lost 1 base and 7 bases respectively, with 4 bases between them. The length of the CDR3 is 12 residues. In germline, CDR1 is LGHNA, CDR2 YSLEER. CDR3 coding DNA: TGCGCCAGCAGCCAAGTCGACGGGGAGCTGTTTTTT. Translated, it gives CASSQVDGELFF.

V and J are TRBV29-1 and TRBJ2-1; no reliable D call. Trimming took 3 bases from V and 5 from J, leaving 11 bases between them. Germline CDR1 reads SQVTM; CDR2 reads ANQGSEA. The CDR3 is 13 residues long. This CDR3 reads CSVELGVNNEQFF. The CDR3, as DNA: TGCAGCGTTGAGTTGGGCGTCAACAATGAGCAGTTCTTC.

J is TRBJ2-5 and V is TRBV27, with 11 bases that match TRBD2. Matching the DNA end better, TRBJ2-1 makes the J call doubtful. The CDR3 has 15 residues. Germline V gene lookup returns CDR1 MNHEY and CDR2 SMNVEV (reference sequence). The CDR3 DNA reads TGTGCCAGCAGCTATACTAGCGGGAGCGGCAATGAGCAGTTCTTC. This translates into CASSYTSGSGNEQFF.

The sample holds a few counts of this clonotype. The chain has TRBV9 and TRBJ1-5, with D maybe TRBD1 (6 bases). CDR3 length: 14 residues. The germline V gene has CDR1 SGDLS and CDR2 YYNGEE. V lost 7 bases, J lost 5 bases, and 16 bases lay in between. Here the CDR3 DNA reads TGTGCCAGCGGATCGGGGGGGGCAGATCAGCCCCAGCATTTT. Translating it yields CASGSGGADQPQHF. The variable domain in full, completed from reference TRBV9 and TRBJ1-5, reads DSGVTQTPKHLITATGQRVTLRCSPRSGDLSVYWYQQSLDQGLQFLIQYYNGEERAKGNILERFSAQQFPDLHSELNLSSLELGDSALYFCASGSGGADQPQHFGDGTRLSIL.

The V gene is TRBV14, the J gene TRBJ2-1; TRBD2 matches 9 bases. The CDR3 length is 16 residues. Germline V gene sequence: CDR1 SGHDN, CDR2 FVKESK. Losses at the gene ends were 4 bases for V and 5 bases for J; bases not matched to a gene: 9. In DNA form, the CDR3 reads TGTGCCAGCAGCCGTTTTAAACTAGCGGGTAACAATGAGCAGTTCTTC. Its protein product is CASSRFKLAGNNEQFF.

The chain carries TRBV12-3 or TRBV12-4 and TRBJ1-2; TRBD1 agrees at 8 bases. V lost 3 bases, J lost 9 bases, and 9 bases stayed unmatched. The CDR3 covers 14 residues. The CDR3 DNA follows: TGTGCCAGCAGTTTTTTAGCAGGGGGCCGCAGCTACACCTTC. Its translation is CASSFLAGGRSYTF.

This chain connects TRBV10-3 to TRBJ2-1, with D perhaps assigned TRBD1 or TRBD2 (5 bases each). V was cut by 7 bases and J by 6 bases, with 13 bases left in between. The CDR3 extends over 13 amino acids. Germline lookup yields CDR1 ENHRY and CDR2 SYGVKD. CDR3 protein: CAITRDPGNEQFF. DNA for the CDR3: TGTGCCATCACCCGGGACCCAGGCAATGAGCAGTTCTTC.

This chain joins TRBV27 and TRBJ2-1, with 10 bases lining up with TRBD2. V shed 0 bases and J 6 bases; nucleotides not matched to a gene: 5. Germline CDR1 MNHEY, CDR2 SMNVEV (reference sequence). The CDR3 contains 16 residues. The CDR3 spells CASSLSILAGFNEQFF. In DNA, the CDR3 is TGTGCCAGCAGTTTATCAATACTAGCGGGATTCAATGAGCAGTTCTTC.

This clonotype was recorded a few times. The chain joins TRBV18 to TRBJ2-5; TRBD1 matches at 7 bases. The J call may not be correct, given that the DNA end is closer to TRBJ2-7. This CDR3 is built from 13 residues. Looked up from germline, CDR1 is KGHSH and CDR2 is LQKENI. The CDR3 is CASSQQGYDEQYF. The CDR3 nucleotides are TGTGCCAGCTCACAACAGGGGTACGACGAGCAGTACTTC.

The J gene is TRBJ2-3, the V gene TRBV3-1; no firm D call. The germline gives CDR1 LGHDT, CDR2 YNNKEL (reference sequence). The V gene lost 6 bases and the J gene lost 2 bases, with 12 bases spanning the gap. The CDR3 loop spans 14 amino acids. The CDR3 is CASRRSGFTDTQYF. The CDR3 DNA reads as TGTGCCAGCAGACGATCAGGTTTCACAGATACGCAGTATTTT.

This clonotype was seen a few times. The chain links TRBV29-1 to TRBJ2-7, with TRBD1 as a possible D gene (5 bases). Trimming left V 5 bases short and J 3 bases short, with 20 bases between. There are 15 residues in the CDR3. Germline CDR1 and CDR2: SQVTM and ANQGSEA. The CDR3 bases are TGCAGCGTTCTAGGTTGGGCAGGGAACATCTACGAGCAGTACTTC. This gives the protein CSVLGWAGNIYEQYF.

This chain uses TRBV27 with TRBJ2-5; D is ambiguous. The J call may be wrong; the DNA end is better matched by TRBJ2-1. The germline V gene encodes CDR1 MNHEY and CDR2 SMNVEV (reference sequence). CDR3 length: 14 amino acids. CDR3 region: CASSFGVALGEQFF. In DNA form, the CDR3 reads TGTGCCAGCAGTTTTGGTGTAGCTCTAGGTGAGCAGTTCTTC.

This chain connects TRBV5-1 to TRBJ2-5; TRBD2 agrees at 7 bases. The CDR3 loop spans 14 amino acids. Trimming removed 3 bases from V and 3 bases from J; junction bases left unmatched: 5. Looked up from germline, CDR1 is SGHRS and CDR2 is YFSETQ. The CDR3 region is CASSWGRGEETQYF. The CDR3 DNA reads TGCGCCAGCAGCTGGGGTCGGGGGGAAGAGACCCAGTACTTC.

V usage is TRBV11-2 and J usage is TRBJ2-1; tentative D call: TRBD1 (5 bases). V was clipped by 0 bases and J by 0 bases, with 12 bases between them. Per the germline V gene, CDR1 is SGHAT and CDR2 is FQNNGV. There are 17 residues in the CDR3. In nucleotides, the CDR3 is TGTGCCAGCAGCTTAGATGGCGACAGAAACTCCTACAATGAGCAGTTCTTC. Its translation: CASSLDGDRNSYNEQFF.